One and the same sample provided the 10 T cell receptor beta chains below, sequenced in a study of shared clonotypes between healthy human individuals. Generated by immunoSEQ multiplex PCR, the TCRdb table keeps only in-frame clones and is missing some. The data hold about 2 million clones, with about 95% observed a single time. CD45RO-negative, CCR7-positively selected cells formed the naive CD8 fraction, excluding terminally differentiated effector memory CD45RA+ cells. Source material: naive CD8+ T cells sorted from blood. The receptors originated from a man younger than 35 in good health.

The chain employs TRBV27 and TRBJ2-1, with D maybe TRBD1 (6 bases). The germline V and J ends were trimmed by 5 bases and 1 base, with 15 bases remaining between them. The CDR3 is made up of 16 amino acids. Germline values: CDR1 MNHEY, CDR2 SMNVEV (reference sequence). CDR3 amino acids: CASSPGGEWSYNEQFF. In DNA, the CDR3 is TGTGCCAGCAGTCCTGGGGGCGAATGGTCCTACAATGAGCAGTTCTTC.

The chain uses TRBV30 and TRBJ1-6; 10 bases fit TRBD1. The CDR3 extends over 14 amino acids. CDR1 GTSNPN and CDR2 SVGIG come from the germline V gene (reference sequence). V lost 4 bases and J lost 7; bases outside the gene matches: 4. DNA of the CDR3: TGTGCCTGGAATCCGGGACAGGGGAATTCACCCCTCCACTTT. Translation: CAWNPGQGNSPLHF.

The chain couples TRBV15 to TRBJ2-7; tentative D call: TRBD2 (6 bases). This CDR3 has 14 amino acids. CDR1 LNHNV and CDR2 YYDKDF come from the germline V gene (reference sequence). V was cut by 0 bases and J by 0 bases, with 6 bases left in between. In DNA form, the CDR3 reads TGTGCCACCAGCAGAGAGCGGGACTCCTACGAGCAGTACTTC. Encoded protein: CATSRERDSYEQYF.

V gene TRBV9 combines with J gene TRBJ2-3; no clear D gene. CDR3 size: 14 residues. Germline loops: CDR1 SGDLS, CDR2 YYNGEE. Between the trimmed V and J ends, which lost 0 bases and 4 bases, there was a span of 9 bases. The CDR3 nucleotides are TGTGCCAGCAGCGTAGTGAGCGTTTCAGATACGCAGTATTTT. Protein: CASSVVSVSDTQYF.

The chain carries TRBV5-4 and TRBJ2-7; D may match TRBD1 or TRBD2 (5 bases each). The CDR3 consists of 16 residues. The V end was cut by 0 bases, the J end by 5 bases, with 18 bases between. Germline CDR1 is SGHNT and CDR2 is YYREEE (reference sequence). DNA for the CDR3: TGTGCCAGCAGCTTGGCCGGATGGGACGGAGTCGACGAGCAGTACTTC. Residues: CASSLAGWDGVDEQYF.

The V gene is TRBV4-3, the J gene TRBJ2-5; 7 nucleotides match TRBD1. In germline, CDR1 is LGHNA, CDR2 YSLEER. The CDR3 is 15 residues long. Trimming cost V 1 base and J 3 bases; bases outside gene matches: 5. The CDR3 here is CASSQVDRVEETQYF. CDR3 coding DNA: TGCGCCAGCAGCCAAGTAGACAGGGTAGAAGAGACCCAGTACTTC.

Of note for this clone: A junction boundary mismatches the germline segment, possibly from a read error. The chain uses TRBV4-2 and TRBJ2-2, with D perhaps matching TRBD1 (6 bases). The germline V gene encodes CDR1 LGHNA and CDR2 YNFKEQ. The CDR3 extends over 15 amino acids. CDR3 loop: CASSLSTGSPGELFF. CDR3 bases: TGTGCCAGTAGCCTGTCCACAGGGTCTCCCGGGGAGCTGTTTTTT.

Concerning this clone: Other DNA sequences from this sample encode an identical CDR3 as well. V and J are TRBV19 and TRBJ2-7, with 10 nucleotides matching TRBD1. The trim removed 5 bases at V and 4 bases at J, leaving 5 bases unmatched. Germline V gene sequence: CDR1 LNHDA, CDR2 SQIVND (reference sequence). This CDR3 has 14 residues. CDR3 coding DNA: TGTGCCAGTAGTCCCAGGACAGGGGGATACGAGCAGTACTTC. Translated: CASSPRTGGYEQYF.

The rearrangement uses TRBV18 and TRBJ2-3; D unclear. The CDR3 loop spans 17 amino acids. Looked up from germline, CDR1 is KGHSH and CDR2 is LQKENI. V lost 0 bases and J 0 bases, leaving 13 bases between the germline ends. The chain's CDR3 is CASSPPVFGTSTDTQYF. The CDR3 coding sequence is TGTGCCAGCTCACCACCGGTCTTCGGAACTAGCACAGATACGCAGTATTTT.

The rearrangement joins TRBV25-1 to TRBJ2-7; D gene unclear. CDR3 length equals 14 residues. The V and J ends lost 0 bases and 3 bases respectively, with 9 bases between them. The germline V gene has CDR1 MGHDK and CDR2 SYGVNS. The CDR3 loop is CASSEYSSSYEQYF. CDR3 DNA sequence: TGTGCCAGCAGTGAATATAGTAGTAGCTACGAGCAGTACTTC.